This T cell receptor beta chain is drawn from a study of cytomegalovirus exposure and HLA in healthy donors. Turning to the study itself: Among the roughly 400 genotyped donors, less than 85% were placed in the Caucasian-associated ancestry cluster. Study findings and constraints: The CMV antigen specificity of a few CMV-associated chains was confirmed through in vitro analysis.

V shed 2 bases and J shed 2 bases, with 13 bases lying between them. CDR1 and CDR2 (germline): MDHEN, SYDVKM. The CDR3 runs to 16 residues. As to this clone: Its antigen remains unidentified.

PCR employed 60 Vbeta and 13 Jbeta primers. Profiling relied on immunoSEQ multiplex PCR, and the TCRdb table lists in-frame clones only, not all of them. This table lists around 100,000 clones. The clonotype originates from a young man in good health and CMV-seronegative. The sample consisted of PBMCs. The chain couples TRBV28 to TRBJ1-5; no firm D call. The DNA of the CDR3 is TGTGCCAGCAGTTTAGTAACTAGGGCAGGCAATCAGCCCCAGCATTTT. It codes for CASSLVTRAGNQPQHF. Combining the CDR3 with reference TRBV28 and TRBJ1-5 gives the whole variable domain DVKVTQSSRYLVKRTGEKVFLECVQDMDHENMFWYRQDPGLGLRLIYFSYDVKMKEKGDIPEGYSVSREKKERFSLILESASTNQTSMYLCASSLVTRAGNQPQHFGDGTRLSIL.